The 20 T cell receptor beta chains below all came from one sample that was sequenced in a study of T cell responses to AZD1222 COVID-19 vaccine. TCRdb's table, derived via immunoSEQ multiplex PCR, lists solely in-frame clones and lacks some. This table has more than 95,000 clones, 70% to 90% appearing once. Material: peripheral blood, obtained on day 0 of AZD1222 vaccination. Source of these receptors: an adult in good health.

This chain connects TRBV7-8 to TRBJ1-1; D is unclear. The CDR3 runs 15 residues. CDR1 is SGHVS, CDR2 FQNEAQ, per germline. The V gene lost 4 bases and the J gene lost 2 bases, with 14 bases spanning the gap. CDR3 amino acids: CASSSRSVHNTEAFF. The CDR3, as DNA: TGTGCCAGCAGCTCCCGGTCCGTTCATAACACTGAAGCTTTCTTT.

The V call is TRBV9, the J call TRBJ1-2; D remains ambiguous. The germline V gene has CDR1 SGDLS and CDR2 YYNGEE. V was trimmed by 0 bases and J by 4 bases, leaving 13 bases between them. The CDR3 length is 15 residues. CDR3 sequence: CASSVALYDSYGYTF. The CDR3 DNA reads TGTGCCAGCAGCGTAGCCCTTTATGATAGCTATGGCTACACCTTC.

The chain joins TRBV24-1 to TRBJ2-1; tentatively, D is TRBD2 (5 bases). Germline CDR1 is KGHDR and CDR2 is SFDVKD. The CDR3 has 13 residues. Trimming removed 0 bases from V and 11 bases from J, with 10 bases in between. This CDR3 reads CATSDLMRGKQFF. The CDR3 nucleotides are TGTGCCACCAGTGATTTGATGAGAGGGAAGCAGTTCTTC.

This chain links TRBV11-3 with TRBJ2-2, with D possibly being TRBD1 (6 bases). Germline CDR1 is SGHNT and CDR2 is YENEEA. V was clipped by 1 base and J by 5 bases, with 11 bases between them. There are 15 residues in the CDR3. Written as DNA, the CDR3 is TGTGCCAGCAGCTTAGGCCAGGGGAGTACCGGGGAGCTGTTTTTT. It translates to CASSLGQGSTGELFF.

This clone appeared a single time. The chain uses TRBV18 and TRBJ2-6; 10 nucleotides line up with TRBD1. CDR1 is KGHSH, CDR2 LQKENI, per germline. This CDR3 spans 18 amino acids. The V gene end was trimmed by 5 bases and the J gene end by 1 base; junction bases not matched to a gene: 8. This CDR3 is CASSSKTGGVSGANVLTF. The CDR3 region has the DNA TGTGCCAGCTCATCCAAGACAGGGGGCGTATCTGGGGCCAACGTCCTGACTTTC.

This chain uses TRBV25-1 with TRBJ1-5, with D uncertain. The CDR3 contains 14 residues. V shed 4 bases and J shed 1 base, with 8 bases lying between them. From germline, CDR1 is MGHDK and CDR2 SYGVNS. In DNA, the CDR3 is TGTGCCAGCAGTGGTAAAGGAAGCAATCAGCCCCAGCATTTT. It translates to CASSGKGSNQPQHF.

The sample holds a few counts of this clone. The chain joins TRBV5-6 to TRBJ2-5; D call uncertain. The CDR3 is made up of 13 amino acids. V dropped 6 bases and J dropped 2 bases, with 11 bases sitting between them. Looked up from germline, CDR1 is SGHDT and CDR2 is YYEEEE. The DNA for the CDR3 is TGTGCCAGCAACGACAAGTTGCAAGAGACCCAGTACTTC. Translating it yields CASNDKLQETQYF.

The chain links TRBV4-3 to TRBJ1-4; TRBD1 might be the D (6 bases). Per germline, CDR1 LGHNA and CDR2 YSLEER. The CDR3 is 20 residues long. Trimming left V 0 bases short and J 0 bases short, with 20 bases between. CDR3 residues: CASSQEPYPGQRATNEKLFF. CDR3 nucleotide sequence: TGCGCCAGCAGCCAAGAGCCTTACCCCGGACAGAGAGCAACTAATGAAAAACTGTTTTTT.

This chain links TRBV5-5 with TRBJ2-1, with a tentative D call TRBD1 (6 bases). This CDR3 spans 14 amino acids. In germline, CDR1 is SGHKS, CDR2 YYEKEE (reference sequence). Between the trimmed V and J ends, which lost 4 bases and 0 bases, there was a span of 8 bases. CDR3 nucleotides: TGTGCCAGCAGCCCGGACAGCTCCTACAATGAGCAGTTCTTC. Translation: CASSPDSSYNEQFF.

V is TRBV27 and J is TRBJ2-2; D possibly corresponds to TRBD1 (8 bases). Trimming shortened V by 7 bases and J by 5 bases, and 17 bases separated the two germline ends. CDR3 length: 15 residues. Germline assignment: CDR1 MNHEY and CDR2 SMNVEV (reference sequence). CDR3 sequence reads: CASTRGQGGTGELFF. The CDR3 nucleotides are TGTGCCAGCACCCGAGGACAGGGAGGGACCGGGGAGCTGTTTTTT.

In the case of this clone: The junction departs from the called germline gene at one end, perhaps through a read error. The gene calls are TRBV7-7 and TRBJ2-5, with 7 bases that match TRBD1. CDR1 is SSHAT, CDR2 FNYEAQ, per germline (reference sequence). The CDR3 contains 14 residues. Written as DNA, the CDR3 is TGTGCTAGCAGCTTAGGGTCAGGGGGAGAGACCCAGTACTTC. As protein: CASSLGSGGETQYF.

This clone has a single count. CDR3 loop: CASSFGPEHPQHF. DNA for the CDR3: TGTGCCAGCAGCTTTGGCCCGGAACATCCCCAGCATTTT. The chain links TRBV6-5 to TRBJ1-5, with no clear D. Trimming cost V 6 bases and J 10 bases, with 16 bases left between them. The CDR3 spans 13 residues. Germline loops: CDR1 MNHEY, CDR2 SVGAGI.

The rearrangement links TRBV5-4 to TRBJ1-4; D is uncertain. Germline V gene data show CDR1 as SGHNT and CDR2 as YYREEE (reference sequence). The CDR3 consists of 13 residues. V was shortened by 5 bases and J by 3 bases, with 8 bases between the two germline ends. The CDR3, as DNA: TGTGCCAGCAGGGGAGATCCTAATGAAAAACTGTTTTTT. This sequence encodes CASRGDPNEKLFF.

In this sample, this clone turned up once. The rearrangement uses TRBV9 and TRBJ1-2; TRBD1 matches 8 bases. J lost 4 bases, V lost 4 bases, and 6 bases had no gene match. CDR3 length equals 14 residues. Per the germline V gene, CDR1 is SGDLS and CDR2 is YYNGEE. The CDR3 reads CASSPRQGIYGYTF. Here the CDR3 DNA reads TGTGCCAGCAGCCCTCGACAGGGGATCTATGGCTACACCTTC.

The rearrangement uses TRBV18 and TRBJ1-2; D possibly corresponds to TRBD1 (6 bases). Germline CDR1 is KGHSH and CDR2 is LQKENI. The CDR3 has 17 residues. Trimming shortened V by 4 bases and J by 0 bases, and 18 bases separated the two germline ends. The CDR3 protein is CASSQDRPKSANYGYTF. The DNA for the CDR3 is TGTGCCAGCTCACAAGACAGGCCAAAGAGTGCTAACTATGGCTACACCTTC.

The J gene is TRBJ1-2, the V gene TRBV19, with a possible D match to TRBD1 (5 bases). Germline loops: CDR1 LNHDA, CDR2 SQIVND (reference sequence). The CDR3 runs 13 residues. V lost 4 bases to trimming and J lost 7 bases, with 13 bases between them. This chain's CDR3 is CASSTGLGSGYTF. CDR3 in DNA: TGTGCCAGTAGTACGGGACTCGGCTCTGGCTACACCTTC.

V gene TRBV6-2 or TRBV6-3 combines with J gene TRBJ2-3; 13 bases line up with TRBD2. V shed 1 base, J shed 1 base, and the junction held 8 bases outside the gene matches. The germline CDR1 and CDR2 sequences are MNHEY and SVGEGT. The CDR3 totals 19 residues. The CDR3 nucleotides read TGTGCCAGCAGTTACTTCGCAATCGGGACTAGCGGGGGCACAGATACGCAGTATTTT. This sequence encodes CASSYFAIGTSGGTDTQYF.

The chain employs TRBV18 and TRBJ1-1; D is unclear. This CDR3 has 14 residues. The germline V gene has CDR1 KGHSH and CDR2 LQKENI. Trimming took off 7 bases at V and 5 bases at J, with 17 bases between the two ends. For the CDR3, the DNA is TGTGCCAGCTACAGAGACCATGCGGGGACTGAAGCTTTCTTT. Encoded protein: CASYRDHAGTEAFF.

The chain couples TRBV9 to TRBJ2-1; 7 nucleotides line up with TRBD1. This CDR3 spans 14 amino acids. The V segment lost 4 bases and the J segment 2 bases; nucleotides outside the gene matches: 3. CDR1 and CDR2 from the germline V gene are SGDLS and YYNGEE. The chain's CDR3 is CASSRQGPYNEQFF. CDR3 nucleotides: TGTGCCAGCAGCCGACAGGGCCCCTACAATGAGCAGTTCTTC.

This clone was found a few times. The rearrangement joins TRBV4-2 to TRBJ2-3; 10 bases map to TRBD2. The CDR3 extends over 17 amino acids. Germline CDR1 and CDR2: LGHNA and YNFKEQ. J gave up 0 bases and V 3 bases, and 6 bases lay outside the gene matches. The CDR3 DNA sequence: TGTGCCAGCAGCCAGGATTATAGCGGGGGGAGCACAGATACGCAGTATTTT. Its translation: CASSQDYSGGSTDTQYF.